These 32 T cell receptor beta chains share one sample of origin, sequenced in a study of blood T cell repertoires in COVID-19. The table came from immunoSEQ multiplex PCR; TCRdb's copy has only in-frame clones and leaves some out. Among about 230,000 clones, 65% to 85% were seen once, and the ten largest hold approximately 8%. The sequencing sample was made of peripheral blood. The origin of the receptors is an elderly woman with acute or convalescent COVID-19.

This clone has just one count. CDR3 in DNA: TGTGCCAGCAGCTTGGTGTACTCTGGAAACACCATATATTTT. Amino acid sequence: CASSLVYSGNTIYF. The V and J genes are TRBV5-5 and TRBJ1-3; D unclear. Germline values: CDR1 SGHKS, CDR2 YYEKEE (reference sequence). This CDR3 is built from 14 residues. The V gene lost 0 bases and the J gene lost 0 bases, with 4 bases spanning the gap.

This chain connects TRBV5-4 to TRBJ2-2; 14 nucleotides match TRBD2. Germline trimming cut 8 bases from V and 8 bases from J; bases unmatched to any gene: 2. The CDR3 length is 13 residues. Germline V gene data show CDR1 as SGHNT and CDR2 as YYREEE (reference sequence). DNA for the CDR3: TGTGCCAGTGGACTAGCGGGAGGAGGGGAGCTGTTTTTT. It is translated as CASGLAGGGELFF.

This chain joins TRBV6-6 and TRBJ2-5, with D possibly being TRBD1 (6 bases). This CDR3 spans 13 amino acids. Germline V gene sequence: CDR1 MNHNY, CDR2 SVGAGI (reference sequence). Trimming stripped 11 bases from V and 1 base from J, with 14 bases between. The CDR3 region has the DNA TGTGCCGTAGCAGGGGCGATCCAAGAGACCCAGTACTTC. Protein product: CAVAGAIQETQYF.

The V and J genes are TRBV5-8 and TRBJ1-5, with D uncertain. Germline assignment: CDR1 SGHTS and CDR2 YDEGEE. Trimming removed 1 base at V and 0 bases at J, with 14 bases between. The CDR3 has 17 amino acids. This chain's CDR3 is CASSLIGGSYSNQPQHF. The CDR3 DNA follows: TGTGCCAGCAGCTTGATAGGCGGGAGCTATAGCAATCAGCCCCAGCATTTT.

V and J are TRBV30 and TRBJ2-5; 7 nucleotides agree with TRBD1. The CDR3 covers 11 residues. CDR1 and CDR2 (germline): GTSNPN, SVGIG (reference sequence). V lost 0 bases and J lost 13; bases outside the gene matches: 5. The DNA for the CDR3 is TGTGCCTGGAGTGTAGGGGGCCCCCGGTACTTC. It codes for CAWSVGGPRYF. The complete variable domain, with remaining parts taken from reference TRBV30 and TRBJ2-5, reads SQTIHQWPATLVQPVGSPLSLECTVEGTSNPNLYWYRQAAGRGLQLLFYSVGIGQISSEVPQNLSASRPQDRQFILSSKKLLLSDSGFYLCAWSVGGPRYFGPGTRLLVL.

V gene TRBV28 combines with J gene TRBJ1-6, with TRBD1 matching over 9 bases. V trimming: 11 bases; J trimming: 6 bases; junction bases outside the gene matches: 5. Germline assignment: CDR1 MDHEN and CDR2 SYDVKM. The CDR3 extends over 13 amino acids. CDR3 residues: CAGKDRGNSPLHF. The CDR3 DNA follows: TGTGCCGGAAAGGACAGGGGTAATTCACCCCTCCACTTT.

The rearrangement joins TRBV3-1 (or the pseudogene TRBV3-2) to TRBJ1-1; maybe TRBD1 (5 bases). V was trimmed by 10 bases and J by 5 bases, leaving 17 bases between them. Germline V gene sequence: CDR1 LGHDT, CDR2 YNNKEL (reference sequence). The CDR3 runs 13 residues. The CDR3 protein is CATSFVRGTEAFF. CDR3 DNA sequence: TGTGCCACGAGTTTTGTAAGGGGTACTGAAGCTTTCTTT.

The rearrangement uses TRBV28 and TRBJ1-5; 7 positions agree with TRBD1. The CDR3 consists of 14 residues. Trimming removed 6 bases from V and 5 bases from J; junction bases left unmatched: 7. CDR1 is MDHEN, CDR2 SYDVKM, per germline. CDR3 residues: CASRVRQGYQPQHF. The CDR3, as DNA: TGTGCCAGCAGGGTAAGACAGGGTTATCAGCCCCAGCATTTT.

This sequence joins TRBV6-5 and TRBJ2-7; D not certain. V was trimmed by 8 bases and J by 2 bases, leaving 7 bases between them. Germline CDR1 and CDR2: MNHEY and SVGAGI. This CDR3 is built from 11 residues. The CDR3 is CASPTTYEQYF. DNA for the CDR3: TGTGCCAGCCCAACTACCTACGAGCAGTACTTC.

This chain joins TRBV21-1 and TRBJ2-2; the table's D call TRBD1 went unverified against the DNA. TRBV21-1 is a pseudogene. This CDR3 is 13 amino acids long. The CDR3 DNA follows: TGTGCCAGCACCCCCAGGAACACCGGGGAGCTGTTTTTT. As protein: CASTPRNTGELFF.

The rearrangement links TRBV7-6 to TRBJ2-7; TRBD2 aligns across 14 bases. V shed 5 bases, J shed 6 bases, and the junction held 9 bases outside the gene matches. The germline CDR1 and CDR2 sequences are SGHVS and FNYEAQ. CDR3 length equals 16 residues. For the CDR3, the DNA is TGTGCCAGCAGCCCGGGGACTAGCGGGAGTGGGTCCGAGCAGTACTTC. Its protein is CASSPGTSGSGSEQYF. The full variable domain, in which reference TRBV7-6 and TRBJ2-7 provide the parts outside the CDR3, is GAGVSQSPRYKVTKRGQDVALRCDPISGHVSLYWYRQALGQGPEFLTYFNYEAQQDKSGLPNDRFSAERPEGSISTLTIQRTEQRDSAMYRCASSPGTSGSGSEQYFGPGTRLTVT.

The rearrangement joins TRBV5-1 to TRBJ2-5, with 8 bases that match TRBD1. The CDR3 runs 16 residues. The V and J ends lost 0 bases and 5 bases, in that order; junction bases with no gene match: 9. Germline V CDR1 and CDR2: SGHRS, YFSETQ. The CDR3 protein is CASSLATQGAGETQYF. Written as DNA, the CDR3 is TGCGCCAGCAGCTTGGCCACCCAGGGGGCCGGGGAGACCCAGTACTTC.

This chain joins TRBV18 and TRBJ2-6; D perhaps matches TRBD1 (5 bases). V lost 1 base and J 1 base, leaving 14 bases between the germline ends. This CDR3 region has 18 residues. Germline values: CDR1 KGHSH, CDR2 LQKENI. The DNA of the CDR3 is TGTGCCAGCTCACCACAAGGGGCTTCTTTTTCTGGGGCCAACGTCCTGACTTTC. This codes for CASSPQGASFSGANVLTF.

This chain joins TRBV19 and TRBJ1-2; no reliable D call. Trimming pared 8 bases from V and 6 bases from J, leaving 10 bases between. Germline assignment: CDR1 LNHDA and CDR2 SQIVND (reference sequence). The CDR3 runs 11 residues. The CDR3 DNA is TGTGCCAGTGTTCGCGATAATGGCTACACCTTC. Its translation: CASVRDNGYTF.

The chain has TRBV3-1 (or the pseudogene TRBV3-2) and TRBJ1-1; 7 bases fit TRBD1. Unmatched junction bases numbered 7, after V lost 2 bases and J lost 7 bases. The CDR3 covers 14 residues. Per germline, CDR1 LGHDT and CDR2 YNNKEL (reference sequence). CDR3 sequence (DNA): TGTGCCAGCAGCCAAACTACAAGGACAGGTGAAGCTTTCTTT. Encoded protein: CASSQTTRTGEAFF.

This chain links TRBV27 with TRBJ1-6, with 9 positions matching TRBD1. CDR1 is MNHEY, CDR2 SMNVEV, per germline (reference sequence). The junction had 3 bases not matched to a gene; V was cut back by 5 bases and J by 10 bases. This CDR3 region has 13 residues. DNA of the CDR3: TGTGCCAGCAGTCGGACAGGGGACTCACCCCTCCACTTT. Encoded protein: CASSRTGDSPLHF.

The chain is built from TRBV19 and TRBJ1-5, with 10 bases lining up with TRBD1. The CDR3 contains 15 residues. V was pared by 8 bases and J by 4 bases, with 8 bases of the junction left unmatched. CDR1 is LNHDA, CDR2 SQIVND, per germline (reference sequence). As DNA, the CDR3 is TGTGCCAGTTCCGCCCGACAGGGGGCTAATCAGCCCCAGCATTTT. Its translation: CASSARQGANQPQHF.

The chain recombines TRBV19 with TRBJ2-1; a weak D match, TRBD1 (5 bases). V gave up 1 base and J gave up 5 bases, with 12 bases separating them. The V gene's germline CDR1 is LNHDA and CDR2 SQIVND (reference sequence). This CDR3 spans 15 amino acids. The CDR3 here is CASSIAPGMDNEQFF. The CDR3 nucleotides read TGTGCCAGTAGTATAGCGCCAGGGATGGACAATGAGCAGTTCTTC.

This clone has a handful of counts. V is TRBV7-2 and J is TRBJ2-3; D not resolved. The CDR3 runs to 13 residues. CDR1 is SGHTA and CDR2 is FQGNSA in the germline V gene. Trimming took off 0 bases at V and 7 bases at J, with 8 bases between the two ends. Written as DNA, the CDR3 is TGTGCCAGCAGCTTAGCTCCTGCTAATACGCAGTATTTT. Encoded protein: CASSLAPANTQYF.

This clone was counted a few times. The chain couples TRBV3-1 (or the pseudogene TRBV3-2) to TRBJ1-4, with a possible D match to TRBD1 (6 bases). Looked up from germline, CDR1 is LGHDT and CDR2 is YNNKEL (reference sequence). This CDR3 has 15 amino acids. V lost 2 bases, J lost 6 bases, and 13 bases lay in between. The CDR3 DNA follows: TGTGCCAGCAGCCAATTCGCAGGGGCGGATGAAAAACTGTTTTTT. It yields the protein CASSQFAGADEKLFF.

The rearrangement uses TRBV29-1 and TRBJ2-5, with D maybe TRBD2 (6 bases). Germline V lookup: CDR1 SQVTM, CDR2 ANQGSEA. This CDR3 is 13 amino acids long. The ends were cut back, 4 bases at V and 5 bases at J, with 14 bases in the middle. CDR3 in amino acids: CSVVTGVLETQYF. CDR3 DNA: TGCAGCGTTGTGACGGGGGTCCTGGAGACCCAGTACTTC.

The chain carries TRBV20-1 and TRBJ2-5; the match to TRBD2 covers 13 bases. Losses at the gene ends were 3 bases for V and 5 bases for J; bases not matched to a gene: 15. From germline, CDR1 is DFQATT and CDR2 SNEGSKA (reference sequence). The CDR3 totals 18 residues. In DNA, the CDR3 is TGCAGTGCTAGTCCGTACGAACTAGCGGGAGGGCCGTCGGAGACCCAGTACTTC. This encodes CSASPYELAGGPSETQYF.

The chain is built from TRBV27 and TRBJ1-2; D possibly corresponds to TRBD1 (6 bases). In germline, CDR1 is MNHEY, CDR2 SMNVEV (reference sequence). The V end lost 5 bases, the J end lost 7 bases, and 17 bases lay between the germline ends. The CDR3 is 14 amino acids. CDR3 in amino acids: CASSTTTGFSGYTF. The CDR3 coding sequence is TGTGCCAGCAGTACTACCACAGGGTTTAGTGGCTACACCTTC.

The chain recombines TRBV5-1 with TRBJ2-5, with 12 bases aligning to TRBD2. The CDR3 runs 17 residues. Germline CDR1 is SGHRS and CDR2 is YFSETQ. With 0 bases clipped from V and 4 bases from J, the junction kept 7 bases outside the gene matches. The CDR3, as DNA: TGCGCCAGCAGCTTGGGCCTAGCGGGGGGGCCTACAGAGACCCAGTACTTC. Translated, it gives CASSLGLAGGPTETQYF.

The CDR3 loop is CASSLEGGQTDTQYF. DNA of the CDR3: TGTGCCAGCAGCTTAGAGGGGGGGCAGACAGATACGCAGTATTTT. The V call is TRBV11-3, the J call TRBJ2-3, with a tentative D call TRBD2 (7 bases). Trimming pared 0 bases from V and 3 bases from J, leaving 10 bases between. CDR3 length: 15 residues. CDR1 SGHNT and CDR2 YENEEA come from the germline V gene.

The chain carries TRBV19 and TRBJ2-6; D is undetermined. Trimming shortened V by 4 bases and J by 5 bases, and 9 bases separated the two germline ends. Germline assignment: CDR1 LNHDA and CDR2 SQIVND (reference sequence). The CDR3 consists of 14 residues. DNA of the CDR3: TGTGCCAGTAGTACCTTAGACAGGGCCAACGTCCTGACTTTC. It encodes CASSTLDRANVLTF.

The J gene is TRBJ2-5, the V gene TRBV4-2, with D maybe TRBD2 (6 bases). CDR1 and CDR2 from the germline V gene are LGHNA and YNFKEQ. The length of the CDR3 is 15 residues. V was pared by 0 bases and J by 8 bases, with 16 bases between. The CDR3 bases are TGTGCCAGCAGCCAAGACCGGGACTCGCATGACACCCAGTACTTC. It translates to CASSQDRDSHDTQYF.

This sequence joins TRBV19 and TRBJ1-5; possibly TRBD1 for D (6 bases). The CDR3 contains 14 residues. Trimming stripped 3 bases from V and 5 bases from J, with 11 bases between. Germline V gives CDR1 LNHDA, CDR2 SQIVND (reference sequence). This chain's CDR3 is CASSIGAGDQPQHF. For the CDR3, the DNA is TGTGCCAGTAGTATTGGGGCAGGGGATCAGCCCCAGCATTTT.

The chain couples TRBV27 to TRBJ2-2; 7 nucleotides line up with TRBD2. CDR1 MNHEY and CDR2 SMNVEV come from the germline V gene (reference sequence). This CDR3 comprises 16 residues. V lost 5 bases to trimming and J lost 4 bases; unmatched junction nucleotides: 10. The CDR3 nucleotides are TGTGCCAGCAGTCCACGTCGACTAGCCATCACCGGGGAGCTGTTTTTT. This sequence encodes CASSPRRLAITGELFF.

In its sample, this clone was seen once. J is TRBJ1-4 and V is TRBV19; D is ambiguous. The CDR3 has 14 amino acids. Germline V CDR1 and CDR2: LNHDA, SQIVND (reference sequence). Trimming removed 3 bases at V and 8 bases at J, with 13 bases between. This CDR3 reads CASSINRLQEKLFF. As DNA, the CDR3 is TGTGCCAGTAGTATTAATCGTCTTCAGGAAAAACTGTTTTTT. Combining the CDR3 with reference TRBV19 and TRBJ1-4 gives the whole variable domain DGGITQSPKYLFRKEGQNVTLSCEQNLNHDAMYWYRQDPGQGLRLIYYSQIVNDFQKGDIAEGYSVSREKKESFPLTVTSAQKNPTAFYLCASSINRLQEKLFFGSGTQLSVL.

CDR3 DNA: TGCGCCAGCAGTGAGGGTGTTAGCGGGAGCGGCACAGATACGCAGTATTTT. Encoded protein: CASSEGVSGSGTDTQYF. This chain connects TRBV10-1 to TRBJ2-3; 9 positions agree with TRBD2. The V and J ends lost 2 bases and 1 base, in that order; junction bases with no gene match: 7. This CDR3 spans 17 amino acids. Germline V gene sequence: CDR1 WNHNN, CDR2 SYGVQD (reference sequence).

V and J are TRBV12-5 and TRBJ2-7; weak D call: TRBD2 (6 bases). V was clipped by 1 base and J by 2 bases, with 24 bases between them. The germline V gene has CDR1 LGHNT and CDR2 FRNRAP. This CDR3 comprises 19 residues. The CDR3 region is CASGLAPSSWDSSAYEQYF. The CDR3 DNA reads as TGTGCTAGTGGTTTGGCACCCTCCTCCTGGGACTCTTCGGCCTACGAGCAGTACTTC.